A single sample is the source of the 3 T cell receptor beta chains below, sequenced in a study of vaccination and CD4 T cells after COVID-19. The Oncomine TCR Beta short-read assay sequenced DNA from cultured CD4+ T cells. One entry per CDR3 protein, called by TCRdb with MiXCR from the PCR reads. The table includes approximately 10,000 distinct CDR3 sequences, roughly 53% detected once. No cognate antigen is known for these TCRs. Treatment defined: approximately nine-day PBMC culture with coronavirus spike peptide pools or control peptides (ViraFEST assay). Sequencing was performed on CD4+ T cells from blood, cultured in vitro. The receptors derive from a human donor who had recovered from COVID-19.

The gene calls are TRBV10-1 and TRBJ2-2; D not certain. The CDR3 has 12 residues. The germline V and J ends were trimmed by 6 bases and 2 bases, with 4 bases remaining between them. Germline lookup yields CDR1 WNHNN and CDR2 SYGVQD (reference sequence). The CDR3: CASSQNTGELFF. The CDR3 coding sequence is TGCGCCAGCAGCCAAAACACCGGGGAGCTGTTTTTT.

There are a few counts of this clonotype. The CDR3 region has the DNA TGCAGTGCTACGCCTCAGGGTGGTCAGCCCCAGCATTTT. Translated, it gives CSATPQGGQPQHF. The V and J genes are TRBV20-1 and TRBJ1-5, with TRBD1 as a possible D gene (5 bases). Trimming shortened V by 4 bases and J by 6 bases, and 13 bases separated the two germline ends. The CDR3 covers 13 residues. Germline CDR1 reads DFQATT; CDR2 reads SNEGSKA (reference sequence).

V is TRBV29-1 and J is TRBJ1-2; D gene unclear. Germline V lookup: CDR1 SQVTM, CDR2 ANQGSEA. The CDR3 totals 14 residues. Trimming removed 6 bases from V and 4 bases from J, with 18 bases in between. The chain's CDR3 is CSVPLREDGYGYTF. The CDR3 coding sequence is TGCAGCGTACCACTGAGGGAGGACGGCTATGGCTACACCTTC.